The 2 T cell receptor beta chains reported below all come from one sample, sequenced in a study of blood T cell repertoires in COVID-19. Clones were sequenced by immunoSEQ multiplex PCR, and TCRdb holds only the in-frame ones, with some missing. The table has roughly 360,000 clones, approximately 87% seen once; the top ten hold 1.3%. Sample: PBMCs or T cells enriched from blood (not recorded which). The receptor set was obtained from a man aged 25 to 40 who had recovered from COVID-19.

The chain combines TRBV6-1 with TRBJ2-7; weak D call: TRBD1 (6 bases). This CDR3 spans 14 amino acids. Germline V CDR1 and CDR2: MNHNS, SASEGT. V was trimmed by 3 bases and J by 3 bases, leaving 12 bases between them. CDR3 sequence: CASSESHRVYEQYF. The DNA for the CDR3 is TGTGCCAGCAGTGAGTCGCACAGGGTCTACGAGCAGTACTTC.

The CDR3 spells CASSFYQGAGIYGYTF. DNA of the CDR3: TGTGCCAGCAGTTTTTATCAGGGGGCGGGGATCTATGGCTACACCTTC. This chain joins TRBV6-5 and TRBJ1-2; 8 nucleotides line up with TRBD1. The J segment lost 4 bases and the V segment lost 4 bases, leaving 11 bases of the junction unmatched. CDR1 is MNHEY and CDR2 is SVGAGI in the germline V gene. The CDR3 consists of 16 residues.